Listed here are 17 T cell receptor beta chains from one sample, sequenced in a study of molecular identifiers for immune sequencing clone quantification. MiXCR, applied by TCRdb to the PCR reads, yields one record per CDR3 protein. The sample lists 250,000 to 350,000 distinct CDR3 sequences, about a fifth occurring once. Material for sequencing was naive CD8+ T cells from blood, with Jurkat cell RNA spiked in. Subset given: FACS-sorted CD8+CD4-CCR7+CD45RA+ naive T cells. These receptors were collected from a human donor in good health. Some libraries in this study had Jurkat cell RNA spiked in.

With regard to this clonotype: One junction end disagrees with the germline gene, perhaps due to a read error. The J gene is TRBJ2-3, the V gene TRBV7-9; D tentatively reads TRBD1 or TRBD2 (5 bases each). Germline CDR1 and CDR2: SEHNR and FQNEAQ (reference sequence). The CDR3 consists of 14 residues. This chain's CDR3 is CACSFGAGTDTQYF. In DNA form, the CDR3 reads TGTGCCTGCAGCTTCGGGGCTGGCACAGATACGCAGTATTTT.

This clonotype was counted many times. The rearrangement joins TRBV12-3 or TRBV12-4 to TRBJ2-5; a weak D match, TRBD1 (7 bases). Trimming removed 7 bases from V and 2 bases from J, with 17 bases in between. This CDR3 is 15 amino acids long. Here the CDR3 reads CASTPQGGLQETQYF. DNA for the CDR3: TGTGCCAGCACCCCTCAGGGGGGTTTACAAGAGACCCAGTACTTC.

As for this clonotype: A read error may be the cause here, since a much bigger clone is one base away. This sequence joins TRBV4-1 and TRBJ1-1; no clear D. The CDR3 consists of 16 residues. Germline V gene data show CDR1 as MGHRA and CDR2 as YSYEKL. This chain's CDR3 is CAGSQDKERLNTEAFF. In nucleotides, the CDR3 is TGCGCCGGCAGCCAAGACAAGGAACGGCTGAACACTGAAGCTTTCTTT.

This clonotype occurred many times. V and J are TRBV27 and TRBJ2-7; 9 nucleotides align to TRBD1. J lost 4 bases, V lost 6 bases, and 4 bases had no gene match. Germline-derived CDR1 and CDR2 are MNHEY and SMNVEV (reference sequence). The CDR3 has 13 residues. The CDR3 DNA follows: TGTGCCAGCAGCTGGGGACAGGGATACGAGCAGTACTTC. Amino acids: CASSWGQGYEQYF.

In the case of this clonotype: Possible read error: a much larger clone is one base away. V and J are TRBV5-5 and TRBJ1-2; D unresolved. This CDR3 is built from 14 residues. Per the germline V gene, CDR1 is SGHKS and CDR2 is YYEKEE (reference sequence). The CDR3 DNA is TGTGTCAGCAGCTTGGAAAACCCTAACTATGGCTACACCTTC. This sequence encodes CVSSLENPNYGYTF.

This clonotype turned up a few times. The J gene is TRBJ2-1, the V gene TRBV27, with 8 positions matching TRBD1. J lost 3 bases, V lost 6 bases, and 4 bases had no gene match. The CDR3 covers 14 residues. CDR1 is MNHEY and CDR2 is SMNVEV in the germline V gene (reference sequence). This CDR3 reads CASRQGVYYNEQFF. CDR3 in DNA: TGTGCCAGCAGACAGGGGGTGTACTACAATGAGCAGTTCTTC.

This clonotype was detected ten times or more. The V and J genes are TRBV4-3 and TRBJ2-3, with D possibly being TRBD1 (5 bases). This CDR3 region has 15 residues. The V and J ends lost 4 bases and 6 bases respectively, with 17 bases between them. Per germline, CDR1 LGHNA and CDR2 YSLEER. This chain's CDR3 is CASSLDRKGMDTQYF. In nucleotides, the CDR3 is TGCGCCAGCAGCCTAGACAGAAAGGGCATGGATACGCAGTATTTT.

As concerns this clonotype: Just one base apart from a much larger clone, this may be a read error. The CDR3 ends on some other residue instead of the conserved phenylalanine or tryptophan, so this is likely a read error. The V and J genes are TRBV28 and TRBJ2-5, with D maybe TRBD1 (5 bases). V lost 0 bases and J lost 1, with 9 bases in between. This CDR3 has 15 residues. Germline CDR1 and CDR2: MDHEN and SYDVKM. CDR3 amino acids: CASSLWQGSQETQYS. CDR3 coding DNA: TGTGCCAGCAGTTTATGGCAGGGCAGCCAAGAGACCCAGTACTCC.

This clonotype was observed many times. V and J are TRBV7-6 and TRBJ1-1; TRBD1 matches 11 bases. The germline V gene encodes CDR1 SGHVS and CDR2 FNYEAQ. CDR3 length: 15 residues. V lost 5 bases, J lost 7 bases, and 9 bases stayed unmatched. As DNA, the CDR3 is TGTGCCAGCAGCCCTGAACGGACAGGGGGCCTTGAAGCTTTCTTT. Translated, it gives CASSPERTGGLEAFF.

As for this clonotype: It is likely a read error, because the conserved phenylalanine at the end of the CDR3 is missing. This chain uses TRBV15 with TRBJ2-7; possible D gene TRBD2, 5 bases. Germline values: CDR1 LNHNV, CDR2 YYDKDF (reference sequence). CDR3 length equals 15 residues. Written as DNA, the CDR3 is TGTGCCACCAGCGGAGATCCGGGGTCCACCTACGAGCAGTACCTC. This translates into CATSGDPGSTYEQYL.

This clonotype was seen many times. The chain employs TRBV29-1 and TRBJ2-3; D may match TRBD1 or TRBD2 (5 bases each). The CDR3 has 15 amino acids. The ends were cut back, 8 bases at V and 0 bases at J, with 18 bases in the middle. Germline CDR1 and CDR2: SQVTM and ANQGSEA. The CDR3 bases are TGCAGCTGGGGGATTTCGGGGATTAGCACAGATACGCAGTATTTT. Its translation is CSWGISGISTDTQYF.

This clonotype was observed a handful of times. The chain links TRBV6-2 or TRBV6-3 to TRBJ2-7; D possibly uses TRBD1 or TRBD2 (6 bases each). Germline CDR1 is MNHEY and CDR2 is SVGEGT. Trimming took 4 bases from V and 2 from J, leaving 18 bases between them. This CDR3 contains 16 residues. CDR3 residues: CASSFDPRGTTYEQYF. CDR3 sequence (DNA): TGTGCCAGCAGTTTTGATCCCCGCGGGACAACCTACGAGCAGTACTTC.

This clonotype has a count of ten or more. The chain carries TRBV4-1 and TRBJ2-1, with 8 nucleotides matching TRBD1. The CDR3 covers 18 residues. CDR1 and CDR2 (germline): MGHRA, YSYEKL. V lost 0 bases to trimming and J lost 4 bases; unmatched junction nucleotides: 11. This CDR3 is CASSQEFDRDRSYNEQFF. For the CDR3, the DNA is TGCGCCAGCAGCCAAGAGTTTGATCGGGACAGGAGTTACAATGAGCAGTTCTTC.

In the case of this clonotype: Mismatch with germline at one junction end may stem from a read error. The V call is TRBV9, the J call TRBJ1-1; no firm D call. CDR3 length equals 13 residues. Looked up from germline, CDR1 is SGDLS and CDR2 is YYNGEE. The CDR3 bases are TGTGCCAGCAGCGTAGGGGGTTCTACTGCAGCTTTCTTT. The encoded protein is CASSVGGSTAAFF. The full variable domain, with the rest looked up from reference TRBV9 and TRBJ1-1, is DSGVTQTPKHLITATGQRVTLRCSPRSGDLSVYWYQQSLDQGLQFLIQYYNGEERAKGNILERFSAQQFPDLHSELNLSSLELGDSALYFCASSVGGSTAAFFGQGTRLTVV.

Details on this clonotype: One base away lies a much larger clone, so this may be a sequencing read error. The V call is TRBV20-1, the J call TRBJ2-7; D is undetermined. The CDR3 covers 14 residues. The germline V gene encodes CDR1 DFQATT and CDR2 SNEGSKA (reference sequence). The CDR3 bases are TGCAGTGCTAGGGTTTTTACCGCAACCTACGTGCAGTACTTC. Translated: CSARVFTATYVQYF.

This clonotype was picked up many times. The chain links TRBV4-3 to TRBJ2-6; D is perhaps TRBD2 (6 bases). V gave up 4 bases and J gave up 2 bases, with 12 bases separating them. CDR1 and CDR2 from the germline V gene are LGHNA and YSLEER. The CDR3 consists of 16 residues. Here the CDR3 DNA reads TGCGCCAGCAGCCTACGCGCGGGGCCTGGGGCCAACGTCCTGACTTTC. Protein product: CASSLRAGPGANVLTF.

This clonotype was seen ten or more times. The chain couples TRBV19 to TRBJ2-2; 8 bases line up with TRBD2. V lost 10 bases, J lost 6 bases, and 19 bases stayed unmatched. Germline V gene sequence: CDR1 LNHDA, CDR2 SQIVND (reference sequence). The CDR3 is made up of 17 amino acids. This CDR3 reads CATLQTTSGYKSGELFF. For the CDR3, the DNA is TGTGCCACCCTACAAACCACTAGCGGTTATAAGTCCGGGGAGCTGTTTTTT. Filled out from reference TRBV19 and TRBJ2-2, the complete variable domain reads DGGITQSPKYLFRKEGQNVTLSCEQNLNHDAMYWYRQDPGQGLRLIYYSQIVNDFQKGDIAEGYSVSREKKESFPLTVTSAQKNPTAFYLCATLQTTSGYKSGELFFGEGSRLTVL.